The source of this T cell receptor (beta chain) is a study of blood T cell repertoires in COVID-19. The CDR3 covers 17 residues. V lost 5 bases and J lost 2; bases outside the gene matches: 11. The germline V gene has CDR1 KGHSH and CDR2 LQKENI. Only in-frame clones appear in the TCRdb table, and some are missing; sequencing was by immunoSEQ multiplex PCR. The profile shows 200,000 to 300,000 clones, roughly 86% of them singletons. This receptor was identified in a young woman who had recovered from COVID-19. The chain has TRBV18 and TRBJ2-2, with 7 bases matching TRBD1. The sample consisted of PBMCs or T cells enriched from blood (not recorded which). CDR3 bases: TGTGCCAGCTCAATCTCTCCGGGGACAGCTAACACCGGGGAGCTGTTTTTT. Residues: CASSISPGTANTGELFF.